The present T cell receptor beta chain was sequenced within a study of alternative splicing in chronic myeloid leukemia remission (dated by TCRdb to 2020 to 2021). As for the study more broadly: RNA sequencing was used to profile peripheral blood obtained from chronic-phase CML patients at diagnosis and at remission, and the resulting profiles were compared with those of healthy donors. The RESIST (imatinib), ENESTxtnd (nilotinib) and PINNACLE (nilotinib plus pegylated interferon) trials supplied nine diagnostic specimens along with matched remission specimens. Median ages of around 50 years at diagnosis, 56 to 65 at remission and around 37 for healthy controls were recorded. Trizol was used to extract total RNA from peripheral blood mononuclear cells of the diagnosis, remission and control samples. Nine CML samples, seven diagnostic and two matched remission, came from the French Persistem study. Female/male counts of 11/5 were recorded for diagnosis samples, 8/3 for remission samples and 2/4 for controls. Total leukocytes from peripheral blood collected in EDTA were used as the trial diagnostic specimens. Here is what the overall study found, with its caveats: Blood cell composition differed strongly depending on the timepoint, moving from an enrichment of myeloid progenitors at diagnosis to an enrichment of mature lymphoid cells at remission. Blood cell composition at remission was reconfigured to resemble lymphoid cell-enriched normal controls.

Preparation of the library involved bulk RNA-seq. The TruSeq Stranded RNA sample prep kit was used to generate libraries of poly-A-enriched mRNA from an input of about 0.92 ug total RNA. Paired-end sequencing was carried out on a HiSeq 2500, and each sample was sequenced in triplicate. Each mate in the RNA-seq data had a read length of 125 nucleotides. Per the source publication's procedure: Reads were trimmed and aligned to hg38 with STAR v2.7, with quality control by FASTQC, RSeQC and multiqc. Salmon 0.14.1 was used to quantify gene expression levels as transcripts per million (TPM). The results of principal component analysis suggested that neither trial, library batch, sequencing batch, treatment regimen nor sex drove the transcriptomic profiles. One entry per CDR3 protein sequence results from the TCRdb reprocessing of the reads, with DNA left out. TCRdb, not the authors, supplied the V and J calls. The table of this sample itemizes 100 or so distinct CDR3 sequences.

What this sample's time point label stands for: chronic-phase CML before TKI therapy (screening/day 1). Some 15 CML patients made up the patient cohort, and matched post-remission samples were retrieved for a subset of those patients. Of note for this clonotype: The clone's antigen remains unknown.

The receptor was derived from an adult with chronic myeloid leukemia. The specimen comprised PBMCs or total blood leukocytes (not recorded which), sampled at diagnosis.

The CDR3 sequence is CASSASGQGLGEQYF. This chain is built from TRBV4-2 and TRBJ2-7; there is no DNA to check the TCRdb D call of TRBD1. CDR1 and CDR2 were assigned from the germline V gene as LGHNA and YNFKEQ. Spanning cysteine to phenylalanine, the CDR3 consists of 15 amino acids. DNA is not recorded here.